The 2 T cell receptor beta chains below were found in one sample sequenced in a study of tumor-infiltrating lymphocytes in primary liver carcinoma. Synthesis of TCR beta cDNA was carried out from approximately 0.55 ug total RNA with a constant-region primer. TCR beta libraries came from three nested multiplex PCR rounds using slightly modified ARM-PCR. In the first two PCR rounds, TRBV1-TRBV30 forward primers were paired with a C-beta reverse primer, and each round lasted approximately 10 cycles. TCRdb reprocessed the multiplex PCR reads with MiXCR, giving one entry per CDR3 protein. Counted here are about 78,000 distinct CDR3 sequences, 71% occurring once; the ten biggest clones make up roughly 15%. The tissue used was unsorted bulk material of about 17-33 mg. RNA and DNA were co-extracted from it with the AllPrep DNA/RNA mini kit. The sequenced sample consisted of liver tumor tissue from sampling region 4. The subset denotes: tumor region T4, right-lateral pole. These receptor sequences come from a woman in her sixties with primary liver carcinoma and hepatitis B virus infection.

This clonotype was recorded at least ten times. This chain uses TRBV29-1 with TRBJ2-1; a weak D match, TRBD2 (6 bases). V lost 4 bases to trimming and J lost 5 bases, with 12 bases between them. Germline V CDR1 and CDR2: SQVTM, ANQGSEA. The CDR3 spans 13 residues. The CDR3 DNA is TGCAGCGTTGGGGTAGCGGTTCACAATGAGCAGTTCTTC. Protein sequence: CSVGVAVHNEQFF.

CDR3: CASSARAGWSTGSAYRQYF. Written as DNA, the CDR3 is TGTGCCAGCAGTGCCCGGGCGGGGTGGTCAACGGGAAGCGCCTACAGGCAGTACTTC. V gene TRBV6-1 combines with J gene TRBJ2-7, with D possibly TRBD2 on 6 matching bases. Germline V gives CDR1 MNHNS, CDR2 SASEGT. Between the trimmed V and J ends, which lost 4 bases and 9 bases, there was a span of 34 bases. The CDR3 has 19 residues.